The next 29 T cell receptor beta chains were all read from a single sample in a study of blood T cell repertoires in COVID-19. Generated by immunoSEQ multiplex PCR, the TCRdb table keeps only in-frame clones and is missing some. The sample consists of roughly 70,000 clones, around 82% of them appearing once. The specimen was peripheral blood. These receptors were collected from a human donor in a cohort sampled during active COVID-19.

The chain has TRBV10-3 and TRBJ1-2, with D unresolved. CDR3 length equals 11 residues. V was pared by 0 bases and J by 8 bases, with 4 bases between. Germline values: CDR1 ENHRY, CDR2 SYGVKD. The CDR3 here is CAISESLGYTF. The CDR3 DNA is TGTGCCATCAGTGAGTCGTTAGGCTACACCTTC.

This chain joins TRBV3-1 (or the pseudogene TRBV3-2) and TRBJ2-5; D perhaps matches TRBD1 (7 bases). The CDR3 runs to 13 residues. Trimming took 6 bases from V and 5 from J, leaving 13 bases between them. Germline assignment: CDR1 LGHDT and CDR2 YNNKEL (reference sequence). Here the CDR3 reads CASRNQGGETQYF. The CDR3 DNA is TGTGCCAGCAGAAACCAGGGGGGTGAGACCCAGTACTTC.

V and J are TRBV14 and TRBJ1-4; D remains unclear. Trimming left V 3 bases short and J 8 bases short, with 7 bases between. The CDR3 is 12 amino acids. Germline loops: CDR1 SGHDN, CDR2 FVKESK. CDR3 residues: CASSHGGEKLFF. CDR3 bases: TGTGCCAGCAGCCATGGAGGAGAAAAACTGTTTTTT.

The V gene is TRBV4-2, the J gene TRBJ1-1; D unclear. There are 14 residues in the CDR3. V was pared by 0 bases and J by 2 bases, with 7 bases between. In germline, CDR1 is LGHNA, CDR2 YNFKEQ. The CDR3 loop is CASSQELQNTEAFF. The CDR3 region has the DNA TGTGCCAGCAGCCAAGAACTGCAAAACACTGAAGCTTTCTTT.

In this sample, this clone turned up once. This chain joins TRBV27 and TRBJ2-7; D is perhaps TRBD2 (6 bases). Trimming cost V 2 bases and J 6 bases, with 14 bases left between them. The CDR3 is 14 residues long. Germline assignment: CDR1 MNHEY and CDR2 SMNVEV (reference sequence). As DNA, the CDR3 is TGTGCCAGCAGTTTACTTTCGGGAGCTACCGAGCAGTACTTC. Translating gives CASSLLSGATEQYF.

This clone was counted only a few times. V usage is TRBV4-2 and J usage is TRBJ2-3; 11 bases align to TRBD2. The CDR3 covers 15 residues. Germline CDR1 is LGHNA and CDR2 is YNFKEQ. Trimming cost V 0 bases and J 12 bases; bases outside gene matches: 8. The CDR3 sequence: CASSQEWLAGGLQYF. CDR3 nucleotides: TGTGCCAGCAGCCAAGAGTGGCTAGCGGGGGGCCTTCAGTATTTT.

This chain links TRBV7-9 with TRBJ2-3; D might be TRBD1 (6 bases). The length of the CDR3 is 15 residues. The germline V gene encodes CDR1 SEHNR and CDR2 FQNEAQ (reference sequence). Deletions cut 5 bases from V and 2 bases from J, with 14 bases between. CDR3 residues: CASSPGVGDTDTQYF. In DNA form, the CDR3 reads TGTGCCAGCAGCCCAGGGGTAGGGGACACAGATACGCAGTATTTT.

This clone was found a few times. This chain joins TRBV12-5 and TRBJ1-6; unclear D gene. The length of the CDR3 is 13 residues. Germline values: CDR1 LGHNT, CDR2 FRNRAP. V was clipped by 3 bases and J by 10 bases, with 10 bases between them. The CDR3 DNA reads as TGTGCTAGTGGTTTCTTTCCGGGGTCACCCCTCCACTTT. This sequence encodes CASGFFPGSPLHF.

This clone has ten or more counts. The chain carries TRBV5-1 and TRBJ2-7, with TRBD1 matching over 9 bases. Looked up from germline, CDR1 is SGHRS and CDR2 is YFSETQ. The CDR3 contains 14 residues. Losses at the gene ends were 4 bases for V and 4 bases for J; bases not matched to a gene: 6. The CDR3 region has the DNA TGCGCCAGCAGCCCAACAGGACAGGGGTACGAGCAGTACTTC. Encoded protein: CASSPTGQGYEQYF.

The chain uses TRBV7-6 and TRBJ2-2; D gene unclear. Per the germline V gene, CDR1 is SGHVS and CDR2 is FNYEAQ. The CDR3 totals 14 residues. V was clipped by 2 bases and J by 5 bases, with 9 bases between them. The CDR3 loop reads CASSLRSRTGELFF. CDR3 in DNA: TGTGCCAGCAGCTTAAGGTCGCGGACCGGGGAGCTGTTTTTT. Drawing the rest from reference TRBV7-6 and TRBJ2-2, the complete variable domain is GAGVSQSPRYKVTKRGQDVALRCDPISGHVSLYWYRQALGQGPEFLTYFNYEAQQDKSGLPNDRFSAERPEGSISTLTIQRTEQRDSAMYRCASSLRSRTGELFFGEGSRLTVL.

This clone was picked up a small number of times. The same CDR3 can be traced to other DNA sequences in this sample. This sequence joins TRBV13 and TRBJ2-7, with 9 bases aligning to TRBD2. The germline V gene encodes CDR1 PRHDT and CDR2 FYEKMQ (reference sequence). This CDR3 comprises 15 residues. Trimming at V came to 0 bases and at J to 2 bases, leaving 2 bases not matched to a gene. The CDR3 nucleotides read TGTGCCAGCAGCTTAGGGCTAGCGGGGCCCTACGAGCAGTACTTC. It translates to CASSLGLAGPYEQYF.

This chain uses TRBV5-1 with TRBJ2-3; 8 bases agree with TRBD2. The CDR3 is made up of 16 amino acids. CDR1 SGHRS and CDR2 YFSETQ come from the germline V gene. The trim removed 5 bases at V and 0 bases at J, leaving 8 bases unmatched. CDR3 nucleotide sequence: TGCGCCAGCAGGTCGGGGGGGGCCAGTAGCACAGATACGCAGTATTTT. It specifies CASRSGGASSTDTQYF.

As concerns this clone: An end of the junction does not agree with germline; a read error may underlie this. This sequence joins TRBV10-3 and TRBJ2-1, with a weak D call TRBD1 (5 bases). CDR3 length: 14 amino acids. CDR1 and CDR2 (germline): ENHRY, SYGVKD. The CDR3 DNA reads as TGTGCCATCAGTGAGGACAGACAATACAATCAGCAGTTCTTC. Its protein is CAISEDRQYNQQFF.

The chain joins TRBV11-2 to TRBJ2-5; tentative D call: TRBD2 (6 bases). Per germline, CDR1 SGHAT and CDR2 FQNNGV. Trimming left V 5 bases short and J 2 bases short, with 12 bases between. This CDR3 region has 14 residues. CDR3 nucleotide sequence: TGTGCCAGCAGCCAGGACTATTCACAAGAGACCCAGTACTTC. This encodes CASSQDYSQETQYF.

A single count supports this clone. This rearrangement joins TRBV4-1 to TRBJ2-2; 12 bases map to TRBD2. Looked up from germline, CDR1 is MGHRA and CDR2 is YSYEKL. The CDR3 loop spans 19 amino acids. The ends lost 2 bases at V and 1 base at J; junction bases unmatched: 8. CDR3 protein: CASSQPNSGLAGNTGELFF. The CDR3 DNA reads TGCGCCAGCAGCCAACCCAACTCGGGACTAGCGGGGAACACCGGGGAGCTGTTTTTT.

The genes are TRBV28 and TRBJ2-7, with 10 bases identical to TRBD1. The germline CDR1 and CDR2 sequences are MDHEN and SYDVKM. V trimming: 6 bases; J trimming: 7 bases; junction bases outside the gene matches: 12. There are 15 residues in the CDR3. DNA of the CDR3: TGTGCCAGCAGAACGACGGGACAGGGGCACGGGGAGCAGTACTTC. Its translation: CASRTTGQGHGEQYF.

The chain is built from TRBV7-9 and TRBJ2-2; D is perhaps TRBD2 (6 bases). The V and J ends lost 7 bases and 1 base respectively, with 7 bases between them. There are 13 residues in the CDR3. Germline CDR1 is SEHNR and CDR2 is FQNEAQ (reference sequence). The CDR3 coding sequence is TGTGCCAGCAAGGAGGGGAACACCGGGGAGCTGTTTTTT. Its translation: CASKEGNTGELFF.

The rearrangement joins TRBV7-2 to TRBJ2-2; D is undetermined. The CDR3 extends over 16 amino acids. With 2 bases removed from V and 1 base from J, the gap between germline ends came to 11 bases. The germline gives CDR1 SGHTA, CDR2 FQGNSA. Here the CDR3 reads CASSLRSIGNTGELFF. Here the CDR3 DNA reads TGTGCCAGCAGCTTACGTAGCATCGGGAACACCGGGGAGCTGTTTTTT.

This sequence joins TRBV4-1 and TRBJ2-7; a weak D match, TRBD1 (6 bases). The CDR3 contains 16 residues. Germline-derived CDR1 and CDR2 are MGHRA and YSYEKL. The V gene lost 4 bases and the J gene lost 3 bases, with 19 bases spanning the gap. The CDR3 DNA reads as TGCGCCAGCAGCCCATCAGGGGACGCACTCGGCTACGAGCAGTACTTC. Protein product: CASSPSGDALGYEQYF.

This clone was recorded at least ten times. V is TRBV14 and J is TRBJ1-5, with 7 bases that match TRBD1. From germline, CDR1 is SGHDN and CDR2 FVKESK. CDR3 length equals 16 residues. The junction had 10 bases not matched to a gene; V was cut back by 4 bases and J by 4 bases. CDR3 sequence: CASSPLGGRANQPQHF. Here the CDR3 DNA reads TGTGCCAGCAGCCCCTTAGGGGGCAGGGCTAATCAGCCCCAGCATTTT. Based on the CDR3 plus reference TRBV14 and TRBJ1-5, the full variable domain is EAGVTQFPSHSVIEKGQTVTLRCDPISGHDNLYWYRRVMGKEIKFLLHFVKESKQDESGMPNNRFLAERTGGTYSTLKVQPAELEDSGVYFCASSPLGGRANQPQHFGDGTRLSIL.

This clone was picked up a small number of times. CDR3 in DNA: TGCGCCAGCAGCCAAGACGGGGGTGCGGGGAATGAGCAGTTCTTC. Protein sequence: CASSQDGGAGNEQFF. V is TRBV4-1 and J is TRBJ2-1, with D possibly being TRBD2 (6 bases). V was pared by 0 bases and J by 7 bases, with 13 bases between. Germline V CDR1 and CDR2: MGHRA, YSYEKL. The CDR3 spans 15 residues.

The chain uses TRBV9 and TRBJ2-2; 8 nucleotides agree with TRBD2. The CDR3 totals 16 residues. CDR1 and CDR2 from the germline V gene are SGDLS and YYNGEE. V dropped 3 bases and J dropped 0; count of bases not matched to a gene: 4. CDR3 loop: CASSERLATNTGELFF. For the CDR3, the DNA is TGTGCCAGCAGCGAGAGACTAGCGACGAACACCGGGGAGCTGTTTTTT.

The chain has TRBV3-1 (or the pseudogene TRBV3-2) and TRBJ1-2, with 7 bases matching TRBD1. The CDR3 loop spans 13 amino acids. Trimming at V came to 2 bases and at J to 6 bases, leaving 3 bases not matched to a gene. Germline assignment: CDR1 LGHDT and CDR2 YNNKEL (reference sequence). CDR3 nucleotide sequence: TGTGCCAGCAGCCAATGGGACAGTCATGGCTACACCTTC. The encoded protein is CASSQWDSHGYTF.

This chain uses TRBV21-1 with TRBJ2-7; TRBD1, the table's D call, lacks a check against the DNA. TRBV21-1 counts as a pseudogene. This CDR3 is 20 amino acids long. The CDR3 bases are TGTGCCAGCAGCTTTTCGGGCGGCACCTCGGGGACAGGGGCCTCCTACGAGCAGTACTTC. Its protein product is CASSFSGGTSGTGASYEQYF.

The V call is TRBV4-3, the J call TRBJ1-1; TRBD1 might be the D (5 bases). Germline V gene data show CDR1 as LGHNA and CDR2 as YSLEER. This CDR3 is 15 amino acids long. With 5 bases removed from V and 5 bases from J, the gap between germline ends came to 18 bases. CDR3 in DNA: TGCGCCAGCAGCAAAAGGGACGGCGGAGGGACTGAAGCTTTCTTT. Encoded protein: CASSKRDGGGTEAFF.

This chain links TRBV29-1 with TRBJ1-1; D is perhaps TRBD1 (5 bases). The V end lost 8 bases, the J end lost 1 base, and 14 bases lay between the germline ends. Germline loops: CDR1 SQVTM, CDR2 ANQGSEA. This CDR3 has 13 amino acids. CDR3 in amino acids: CSITQAGNTEAFF. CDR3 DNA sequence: TGCAGCATAACACAGGCCGGGAACACTGAAGCTTTCTTT.

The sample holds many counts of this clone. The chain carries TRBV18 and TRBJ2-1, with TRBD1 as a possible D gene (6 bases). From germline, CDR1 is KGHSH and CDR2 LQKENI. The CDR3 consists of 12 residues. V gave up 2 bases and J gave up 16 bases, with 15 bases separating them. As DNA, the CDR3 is TGTGCCAGCTCACCATCAGGGGAAGAAGGATTCTTC. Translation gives CASSPSGEEGFF.

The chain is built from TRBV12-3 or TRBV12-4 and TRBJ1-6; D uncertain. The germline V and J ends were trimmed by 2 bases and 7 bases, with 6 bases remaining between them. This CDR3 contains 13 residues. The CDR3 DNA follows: TGTGCCAGCAGTTTAAGCTGGAATTCACCCCTCCACTTT. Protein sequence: CASSLSWNSPLHF.

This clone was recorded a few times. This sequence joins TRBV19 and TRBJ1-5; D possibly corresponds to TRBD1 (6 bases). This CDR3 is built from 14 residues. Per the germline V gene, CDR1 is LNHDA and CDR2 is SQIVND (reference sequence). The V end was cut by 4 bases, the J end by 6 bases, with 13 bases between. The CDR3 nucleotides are TGTGCCAGTAGTACTCACCGGGGGGCTCAGCCCCAGCATTTT. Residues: CASSTHRGAQPQHF. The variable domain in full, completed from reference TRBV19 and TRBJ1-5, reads DGGITQSPKYLFRKEGQNVTLSCEQNLNHDAMYWYRQDPGQGLRLIYYSQIVNDFQKGDIAEGYSVSREKKESFPLTVTSAQKNPTAFYLCASSTHRGAQPQHFGDGTRLSIL.